The 10 T cell receptor beta chains presented below share a single source sample, sequenced in a study of T cells in localized non-small cell lung cancer. Data came from immunoSEQ multiplex PCR; TCRdb stores just in-frame clones and leaves some out. The sample lists tens of thousands of clones; 60% to 85% were seen once. Specimen: peripheral blood, collected before any cancer treatment. Every receptor here comes from a man between 40 and 75 years old with stage I squamous cell lung carcinoma.

The chain uses TRBV29-1 and TRBJ1-2, with TRBD1 matching 9 bases. Germline V gives CDR1 SQVTM, CDR2 ANQGSEA. With V trimmed by 8 bases and J by 6 bases, 4 bases remained unmatched. The CDR3 extends over 11 amino acids. CDR3 region: CSTRTGDGYTF. The CDR3 nucleotides are TGCAGCACCCGGACAGGGGATGGCTACACCTTC.

J is TRBJ1-1 and V is TRBV10-3; D call uncertain. The CDR3 extends over 15 amino acids. Trimming cost V 0 bases and J 2 bases, with 10 bases left between them. CDR1 ENHRY and CDR2 SYGVKD come from the germline V gene. CDR3 loop: CAISESIKVNTEAFF. CDR3 DNA sequence: TGTGCCATCAGTGAGTCGATCAAGGTAAACACTGAAGCTTTCTTT.

V gene TRBV6-5 combines with J gene TRBJ1-1, with D maybe TRBD1 (6 bases). Trimming stripped 2 bases from V and 4 bases from J, with 11 bases between. CDR3 length: 14 amino acids. The V gene's germline CDR1 is MNHEY and CDR2 SVGAGI. Written as DNA, the CDR3 is TGTGCCAGCAGTTACGGGGGGGCGCGCACTGAAGCTTTCTTT. Translation: CASSYGGARTEAFF.

The sample holds a few counts of this clone. V and J are TRBV9 and TRBJ2-7, with no clear D. In germline, CDR1 is SGDLS, CDR2 YYNGEE. This CDR3 region has 15 residues. Trimming took off 0 bases at V and 2 bases at J, with 12 bases between the two ends. In DNA form, the CDR3 reads TGTGCCAGCAGCGTAGGAGCAGGAGTGACCTACGAGCAGTACTTC. Translated: CASSVGAGVTYEQYF.

The chain carries TRBV28 and TRBJ1-3; tentatively, D is TRBD1 (6 bases). Germline CDR1 MDHEN, CDR2 SYDVKM. The CDR3 extends over 12 amino acids. With 5 bases removed from V and 7 bases from J, the gap between germline ends came to 9 bases. CDR3 sequence reads: CASSRQGNTIYF. Written as DNA, the CDR3 is TGTGCCAGCAGTCGCCAGGGGAACACCATATATTTT.

This chain uses TRBV4-3 with TRBJ2-4, with D possibly being TRBD2 (6 bases). This CDR3 has 15 residues. V shed 1 base and J shed 3 bases, with 10 bases lying between them. CDR1 LGHNA and CDR2 YSLEER come from the germline V gene. CDR3: CASSQGNGGKNIQYF. For the CDR3, the DNA is TGCGCCAGCAGCCAAGGCAACGGGGGCAAAAACATTCAGTACTTC.

This clone was counted once. This chain connects TRBV4-1 to TRBJ2-2; 10 bases align to TRBD2. Germline CDR1 is MGHRA and CDR2 is YSYEKL. The CDR3 contains 16 residues. Germline trimming cut 2 bases from V and 6 bases from J; bases unmatched to any gene: 6. The CDR3 is CASSQILAGKAGELFF. As DNA, the CDR3 is TGCGCCAGCAGCCAAATACTAGCGGGGAAAGCCGGGGAGCTGTTTTTT.

This chain joins TRBV25-1 and TRBJ2-2; 8 bases map to TRBD1. There are 15 residues in the CDR3. Germline CDR1 and CDR2: MGHDK and SYGVNS. V was clipped by 10 bases and J by 1 base; unmatched bases: 8. In DNA form, the CDR3 reads TGTGCCACCCAGAGAGACAGGGGGAACACCGGGGAGCTGTTTTTT. Translating it yields CATQRDRGNTGELFF.

This clone appeared a single time. The V call is TRBV7-8, the J call TRBJ1-5, with D possibly being TRBD1 (6 bases). The CDR3 extends over 16 amino acids. Germline V gives CDR1 SGHVS, CDR2 FQNEAQ. V lost 4 bases, J lost 3 bases, and 16 bases lay in between. CDR3 region: CASSSQGLGANQPQHF. Written as DNA, the CDR3 is TGTGCCAGCAGCTCACAGGGTTTGGGCGCCAATCAGCCCCAGCATTTT.

This clone showed up just a few times. The rearrangement uses TRBV10-3 and TRBJ1-1; D is perhaps TRBD1 (6 bases). The CDR3 covers 14 residues. In germline, CDR1 is ENHRY, CDR2 SYGVKD. Between the trimmed V and J ends, which lost 4 bases and 3 bases, there was a span of 12 bases. The CDR3 reads CAISVQGFDTEAFF. CDR3 nucleotide sequence: TGTGCCATCAGTGTACAGGGCTTCGACACTGAAGCTTTCTTT.